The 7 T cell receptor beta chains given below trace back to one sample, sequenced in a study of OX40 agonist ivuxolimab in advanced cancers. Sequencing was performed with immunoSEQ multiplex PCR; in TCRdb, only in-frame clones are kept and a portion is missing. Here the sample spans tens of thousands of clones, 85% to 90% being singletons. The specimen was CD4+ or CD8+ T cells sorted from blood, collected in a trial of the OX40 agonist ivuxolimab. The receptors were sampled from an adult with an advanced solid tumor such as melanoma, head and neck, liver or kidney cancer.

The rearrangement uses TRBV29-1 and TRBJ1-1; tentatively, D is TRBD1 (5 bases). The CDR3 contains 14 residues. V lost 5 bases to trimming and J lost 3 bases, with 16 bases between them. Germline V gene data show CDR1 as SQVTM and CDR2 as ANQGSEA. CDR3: CSVLPGDEYTEAFF. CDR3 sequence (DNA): TGCAGCGTTTTGCCGGGGGACGAGTACACTGAAGCTTTCTTT.

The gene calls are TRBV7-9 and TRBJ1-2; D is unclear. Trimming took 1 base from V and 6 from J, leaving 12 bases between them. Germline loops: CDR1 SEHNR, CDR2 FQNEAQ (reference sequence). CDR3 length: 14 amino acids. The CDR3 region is CASSLGSVENGYTF. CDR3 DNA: TGTGCCAGCAGCTTAGGTTCTGTAGAAAATGGCTACACCTTC.

This chain's CDR3 is CAWSVGGNNEQFF. DNA for the CDR3: TGTGCCTGGAGTGTAGGGGGAAACAATGAGCAGTTCTTC. The V call is TRBV30, the J call TRBJ2-1; perhaps TRBD1 as D (6 bases). This CDR3 has 13 residues. Germline lookup yields CDR1 GTSNPN and CDR2 SVGIG (reference sequence). Trimming left V 0 bases short and J 5 bases short, with 8 bases between.

This chain's CDR3 is CASSSLQGAPRGAFF. In DNA form, the CDR3 reads TGTGCCAGCAGCTCATTACAGGGGGCGCCGAGGGGGGCTTTCTTT. This chain joins TRBV5-8 and TRBJ1-1; 9 bases map to TRBD1. The ends lost 3 bases at V and 11 bases at J; junction bases unmatched: 14. Germline V lookup: CDR1 SGHTS, CDR2 YDEGEE. The CDR3 extends over 15 amino acids.

This chain's CDR3 is CASSSTLAGNPYGYTF. For the CDR3, the DNA is TGTGCCAGCAGTTCTACGCTAGCAGGGAACCCCTATGGCTACACCTTC. V gene TRBV6-6 combines with J gene TRBJ1-2; TRBD1 is a possible D gene (5 bases). The CDR3 has 16 amino acids. V was pared by 4 bases and J by 4 bases, with 19 bases between. The germline CDR1 and CDR2 sequences are MNHNY and SVGAGI (reference sequence).

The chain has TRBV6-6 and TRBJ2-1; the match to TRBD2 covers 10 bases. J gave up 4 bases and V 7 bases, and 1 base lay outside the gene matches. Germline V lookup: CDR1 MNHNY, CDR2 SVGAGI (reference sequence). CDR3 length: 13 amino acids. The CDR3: CASMGLAYNEQFF. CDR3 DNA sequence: TGTGCCAGCATGGGACTAGCGTACAATGAGCAGTTCTTC.

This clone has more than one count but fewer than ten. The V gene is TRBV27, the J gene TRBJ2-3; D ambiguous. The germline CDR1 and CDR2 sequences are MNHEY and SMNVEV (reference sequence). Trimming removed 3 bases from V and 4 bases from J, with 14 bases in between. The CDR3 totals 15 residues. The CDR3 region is CASSFLGNSADTQYF. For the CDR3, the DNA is TGTGCCAGCAGTTTCCTAGGGAACAGCGCAGATACGCAGTATTTT.